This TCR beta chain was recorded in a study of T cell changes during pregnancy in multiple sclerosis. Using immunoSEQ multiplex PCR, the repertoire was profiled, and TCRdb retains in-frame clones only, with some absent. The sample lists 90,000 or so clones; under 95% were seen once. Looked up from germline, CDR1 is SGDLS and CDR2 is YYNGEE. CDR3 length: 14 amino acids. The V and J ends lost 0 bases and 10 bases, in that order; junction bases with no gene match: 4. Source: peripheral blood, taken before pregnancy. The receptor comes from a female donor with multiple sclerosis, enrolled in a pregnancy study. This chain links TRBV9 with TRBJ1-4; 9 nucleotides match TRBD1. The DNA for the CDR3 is TGTGCCAGCAGCGTAGCAGGGACAGGGTCAAAACTGTTTTTT. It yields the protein CASSVAGTGSKLFF.